Following are 17 T cell receptor beta chains from one sample sequenced in a study of CD39 and CD103 CD8 tumor-infiltrating T cells. TCRdb's table, derived via immunoSEQ multiplex PCR, lists solely in-frame clones and lacks some. Of approximately 18,000 clones in the sample, 80% to 95% were seen once. Sequencing used CD8+ T cells sorted from blood. Subset here: total memory CD8 T cells (CD45RA-CCR7+/-) from blood or uninvolved lymph node. The source is a human donor with head and neck squamous cell carcinoma.

The V call is TRBV5-1, the J call TRBJ2-7; 9 bases agree with TRBD2. The CDR3 spans 16 residues. In germline, CDR1 is SGHRS, CDR2 YFSETQ. V was clipped by 0 bases and J by 5 bases; unmatched bases: 9. CDR3 sequence: CASSLVLAGAGDEQYF. The CDR3 coding sequence is TGCGCCAGCAGCTTGGTATTAGCGGGGGCCGGGGACGAGCAGTACTTC.

The chain links TRBV4-1 to TRBJ2-2; 10 nucleotides line up with TRBD1. Germline loops: CDR1 MGHRA, CDR2 YSYEKL. V was clipped by 11 bases and J by 5 bases; unmatched bases: 11. The CDR3 is 15 residues long. Here the CDR3 DNA reads TGCGCCGCCAGCCAATTGGGACAGGGGACCGGGGAGCTGTTTTTT. Encoded protein: CAASQLGQGTGELFF.

The V gene is TRBV4-1, the J gene TRBJ2-3, with D unclear. Germline V lookup: CDR1 MGHRA, CDR2 YSYEKL. The CDR3 extends over 13 amino acids. Trimming took 1 base from V and 0 from J, leaving 2 bases between them. The CDR3 DNA reads TGCGCCAGCAGCCAAGCTAGCACAGATACGCAGTATTTT. Translation gives CASSQASTDTQYF.

CDR3 sequence (DNA): TGTGCCAGCACCCCTAGGGCGGGGGGGATGTACAATGAGCAGTTCTTC. Residues: CASTPRAGGMYNEQFF. The genes are TRBV7-8 and TRBJ2-1; 9 nucleotides align to TRBD2. The CDR3 has 16 amino acids. CDR1 is SGHVS, CDR2 FQNEAQ, per germline. V lost 7 bases, J lost 4 bases, and 11 bases stayed unmatched. The full variable domain, rest sourced from reference TRBV7-8 and TRBJ2-1, is GAGVSQSPRYKVAKRGQDVALRCDPISGHVSLFWYQQALGQGPEFLTYFQNEAQLDKSGLPSDRFFAERPEGSVSTLKIQRTQQEDSAVYLCASTPRAGGMYNEQFFGPGTRLTVL.

The gene calls are TRBV6-1 and TRBJ1-1; possibly TRBD1 for D (5 bases). Germline lookup yields CDR1 MNHNS and CDR2 SASEGT. Deletions cut 3 bases from V and 5 bases from J, with 13 bases between. The CDR3 consists of 14 residues. The DNA for the CDR3 is TGTGCCAGCAGTGAGTTAGGGACGGTAACTGAAGCTTTCTTT. This translates into CASSELGTVTEAFF.

The rearrangement joins TRBV4-1 to TRBJ1-2; a possible D gene is TRBD1 (5 bases). The V gene's germline CDR1 is MGHRA and CDR2 YSYEKL. The CDR3 spans 16 residues. V was pared by 0 bases and J by 5 bases, with 16 bases between. The CDR3: CASSQDRYEGTYGYTF. CDR3 nucleotides: TGCGCCAGCAGCCAAGATCGTTATGAGGGGACTTATGGCTACACCTTC.

V usage is TRBV15 and J usage is TRBJ2-3; the D gene is possibly TRBD2 (6 bases). Deletions cut 4 bases from V and 5 bases from J, with 10 bases between. Germline V gene sequence: CDR1 LNHNV, CDR2 YYDKDF (reference sequence). The CDR3 has 13 residues. CDR3 in DNA: TGTGCCACCAGCATGCTAGCGTTAGATACGCAGTATTTT. Amino acids: CATSMLALDTQYF. The whole variable domain, filled in from reference TRBV15 and TRBJ2-3, reads DAMVIQNPRYQVTQFGKPVTLSCSQTLNHNVMYWYQQKSSQAPKLLFHYYDKDFNNEADTPDNFQSRRPNTSFCFLDIRSPGLGDTAMYLCATSMLALDTQYFGPGTRLTVL.

This clone was picked up a small number of times. V and J are TRBV7-9 and TRBJ2-2; no reliable D call. CDR3 length: 12 residues. The V end was cut by 11 bases, the J end by 4 bases, with 11 bases between. Germline assignment: CDR1 SEHNR and CDR2 FQNEAQ (reference sequence). CDR3: CAPAQTTGELFF. The CDR3 DNA reads as TGTGCCCCAGCACAAACCACCGGGGAGCTGTTTTTT.

The V and J genes are TRBV6-5 and TRBJ2-7; 11 bases align to TRBD1. V gave up 6 bases and J gave up 4 bases; unmatched junction bases: 5. CDR1 and CDR2 from the germline V gene are MNHEY and SVGAGI. The CDR3 loop spans 14 amino acids. The CDR3 nucleotides are TGTGCCAGCAGGCCCGGGACAGGGGGTTACGAGCAGTACTTC. Protein sequence: CASRPGTGGYEQYF.

The chain links TRBV27 to TRBJ2-2; D perhaps matches TRBD1 (6 bases). The CDR3 contains 14 residues. The V and J ends lost 6 bases and 6 bases respectively, with 14 bases between them. CDR1 MNHEY and CDR2 SMNVEV come from the germline V gene (reference sequence). The CDR3 spells CASRLQGTAGELFF. CDR3 DNA: TGTGCCAGCAGGTTACAGGGTACGGCCGGGGAGCTGTTTTTT.

To note about this clone: A read error may account for a junction end that differs from germline. The chain carries TRBV2 and TRBJ2-5; D gene unclear. The CDR3 spans 10 residues. CDR1 is SNHLY, CDR2 FYNNEI, per germline. The chain's CDR3 is CASRQGTQYF. DNA for the CDR3: TGTGCCAGCAGGCAAGGGACCCAGTACTTC. Filled out from reference TRBV2 and TRBJ2-5, the complete variable domain reads EPEVTQTPSHQVTQMGQEVILRCVPISNHLYFYWYRQILGQKVEFLVSFYNNEISEKSEIFDDQFSVERPDGSNFTLKIRSTKLEDSAMYFCASRQGTQYFGPGTRLLVL.

CDR3 protein: CASSVDSGYPGNTIYF. CDR3 nucleotides: TGTGCCAGCAGCGTAGATAGTGGATACCCTGGAAACACCATATATTTT. The rearrangement uses TRBV9 and TRBJ1-3, with D unresolved. Trimming removed 0 bases from V and 2 bases from J, with 12 bases in between. Germline loops: CDR1 SGDLS, CDR2 YYNGEE. The length of the CDR3 is 16 residues.

The chain employs TRBV7-9 and TRBJ2-7; D gene ambiguous. The CDR3 has 12 amino acids. The V and J ends lost 5 bases and 6 bases respectively, with 11 bases between them. Germline V gene sequence: CDR1 SEHNR, CDR2 FQNEAQ (reference sequence). The CDR3 coding sequence is TGTGCCAGCAGCGGACCGGGTGGCGAGCAGTACTTC. This gives the protein CASSGPGGEQYF.

The chain combines TRBV19 with TRBJ2-1; tentatively, D is TRBD2 (6 bases). Germline CDR1 LNHDA, CDR2 SQIVND (reference sequence). The CDR3 contains 14 residues. V was shortened by 3 bases and J by 4 bases, with 10 bases between the two germline ends. In nucleotides, the CDR3 is TGTGCCAGTAGTATGGACCTAGCGTACAATGAGCAGTTCTTC. Translated, it gives CASSMDLAYNEQFF. Supplemented by reference TRBV19 and TRBJ2-1, the full variable domain reads DGGITQSPKYLFRKEGQNVTLSCEQNLNHDAMYWYRQDPGQGLRLIYYSQIVNDFQKGDIAEGYSVSREKKESFPLTVTSAQKNPTAFYLCASSMDLAYNEQFFGPGTRLTVL.

This clone was seen just once. J is TRBJ2-1 and V is TRBV4-1, with TRBD1 matching 7 bases. Germline trimming cut 2 bases from V and 4 bases from J; bases unmatched to any gene: 11. From germline, CDR1 is MGHRA and CDR2 YSYEKL. This CDR3 is built from 17 residues. DNA of the CDR3: TGCGCCAGCAGCCAATTAACCGGGACAGAATTTTACAATGAGCAGTTCTTC. Protein sequence: CASSQLTGTEFYNEQFF.

This clone was detected only a few times. The chain has TRBV5-6 and TRBJ2-7, with 12 bases identical to TRBD1. V was pared by 3 bases and J by 6 bases, with 7 bases of the junction left unmatched. Germline V lookup: CDR1 SGHDT, CDR2 YYEEEE. CDR3 length: 15 residues. The CDR3 DNA reads TGTGCCAGCAGCTCCGGGGGGACAGGGGGCCCCGAGCAGTACTTC. Translating gives CASSSGGTGGPEQYF.

The CDR3 DNA is TGTGCCAGCAGCTCATCGACAGGGGTGGACATTCAGTACTTC. Protein: CASSSSTGVDIQYF. The J gene is TRBJ2-4, the V gene TRBV7-8; 8 positions agree with TRBD1. The ends lost 4 bases at V and 8 bases at J; junction bases unmatched: 7. This CDR3 region has 14 residues. Germline lookup yields CDR1 SGHVS and CDR2 FQNEAQ.